This TCR beta chain is drawn from a study of blood T cell repertoires in COVID-19. Study at large: COVID-19 samples from acute and convalescent phases originated in the United States, Italy and Spain. PBMCs, B-cell-depleted T cells, or T cells were the source of the cDNA or gDNA that made up the material.

In the source study's methods: Reference gene primer amplification yielded estimated nucleated cell counts. Only in-frame clones appear in the TCRdb table, and some are missing; sequencing was by immunoSEQ multiplex PCR. The V and J calls and clone size come from that table; D and trimming were worked out from the DNA. The table lists 470,000 or so clones, approximately 83% of them singletons. The sequencing sample was made of peripheral blood. The sequence came from a human donor in a cohort sampled during active COVID-19.

The CDR3 reads CASSFGGVWRESPRAQFQETQYF. In DNA form, the CDR3 reads TGTGCCAGCAGTTTTGGGGGGGTTTGGCGGGAGAGTCCCCGCGCGCAGTTTCAAGAGACCCAGTACTTC. This chain uses TRBV28 with TRBJ2-5; TRBD2 matches 7 bases. The CDR3 is 23 residues long. Germline V gene sequence: CDR1 MDHEN, CDR2 SYDVKM. J was trimmed by 2 bases and V by 3 bases; bases with no gene match: 30.